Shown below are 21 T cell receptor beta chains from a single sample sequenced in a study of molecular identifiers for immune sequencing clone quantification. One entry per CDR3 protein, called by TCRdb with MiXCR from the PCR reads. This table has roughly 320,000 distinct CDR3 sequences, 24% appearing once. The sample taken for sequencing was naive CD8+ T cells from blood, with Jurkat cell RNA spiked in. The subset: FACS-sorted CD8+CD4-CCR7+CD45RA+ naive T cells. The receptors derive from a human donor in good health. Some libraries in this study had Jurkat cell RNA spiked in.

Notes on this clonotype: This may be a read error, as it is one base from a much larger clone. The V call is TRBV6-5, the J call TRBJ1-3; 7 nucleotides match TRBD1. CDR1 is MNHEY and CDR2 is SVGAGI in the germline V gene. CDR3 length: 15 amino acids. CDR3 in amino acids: CGSKTTGVSGNTIYF. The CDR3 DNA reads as TGTGGCAGCAAGACCACAGGGGTATCCGGAAACACCATATATTTT.

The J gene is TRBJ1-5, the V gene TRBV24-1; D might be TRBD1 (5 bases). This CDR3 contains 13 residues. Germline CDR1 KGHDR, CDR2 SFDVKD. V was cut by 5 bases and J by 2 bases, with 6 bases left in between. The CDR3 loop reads CATSGRGNQPQHF. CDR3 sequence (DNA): TGTGCCACCAGTGGCAGGGGCAATCAGCCCCAGCATTTT.

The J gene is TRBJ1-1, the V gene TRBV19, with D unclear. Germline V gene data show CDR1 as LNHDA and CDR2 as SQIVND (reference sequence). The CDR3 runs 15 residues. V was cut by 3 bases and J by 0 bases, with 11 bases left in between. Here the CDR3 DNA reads TGTGCCAGTAGTATTGGCGTTTGGGTGAACACTGAAGCTTTCTTT. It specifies CASSIGVWVNTEAFF. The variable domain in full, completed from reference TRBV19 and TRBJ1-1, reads DGGITQSPKYLFRKEGQNVTLSCEQNLNHDAMYWYRQDPGQGLRLIYYSQIVNDFQKGDIAEGYSVSREKKESFPLTVTSAQKNPTAFYLCASSIGVWVNTEAFFGQGTRLTVV.

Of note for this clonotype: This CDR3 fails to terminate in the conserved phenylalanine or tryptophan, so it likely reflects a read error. CDR3: CASSLEASDLYEQYL. CDR3 bases: TGTGCCAGCAGCTTAGAAGCGTCGGACCTCTACGAGCAGTACCTC. The chain couples TRBV11-2 to TRBJ2-7; D is unresolved. CDR3 size: 15 residues. CDR1 and CDR2 (germline): SGHAT, FQNNGV. V was trimmed by 0 bases and J by 3 bases, leaving 12 bases between them.

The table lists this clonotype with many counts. The CDR3 loop is CASSVLGSKDTEAFF. In nucleotides, the CDR3 is TGCGCCAGCAGTGTGCTGGGATCAAAGGACACTGAAGCTTTCTTT. The chain is built from TRBV5-1 and TRBJ1-1; D is unresolved. The CDR3 extends over 15 amino acids. V dropped 5 bases and J dropped 3 bases, with 17 bases sitting between them. CDR1 and CDR2 (germline): SGHRS, YFSETQ.

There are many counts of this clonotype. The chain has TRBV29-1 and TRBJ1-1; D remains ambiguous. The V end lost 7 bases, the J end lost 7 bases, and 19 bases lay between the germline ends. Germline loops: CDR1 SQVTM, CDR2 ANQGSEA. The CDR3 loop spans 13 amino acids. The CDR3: CSGLSGRRDEAFF. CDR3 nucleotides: TGCAGCGGCCTAAGCGGCCGGCGGGATGAAGCTTTCTTT.

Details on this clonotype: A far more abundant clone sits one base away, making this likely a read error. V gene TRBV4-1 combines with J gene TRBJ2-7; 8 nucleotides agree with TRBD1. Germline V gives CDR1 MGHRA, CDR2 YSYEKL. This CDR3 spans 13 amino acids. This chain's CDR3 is CASRQGTGYEQYF. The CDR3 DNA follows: TGCGCCAGCAGACAAGGGACAGGCTACGAGCAGTACTTC.

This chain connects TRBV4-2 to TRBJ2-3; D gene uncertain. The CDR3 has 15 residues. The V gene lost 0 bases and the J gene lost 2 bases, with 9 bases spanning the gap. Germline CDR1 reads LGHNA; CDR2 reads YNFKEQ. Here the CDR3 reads CASSQERPSTDTQYF. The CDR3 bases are TGTGCCAGCAGCCAAGAGCGCCCGTCCACAGATACGCAGTATTTT.

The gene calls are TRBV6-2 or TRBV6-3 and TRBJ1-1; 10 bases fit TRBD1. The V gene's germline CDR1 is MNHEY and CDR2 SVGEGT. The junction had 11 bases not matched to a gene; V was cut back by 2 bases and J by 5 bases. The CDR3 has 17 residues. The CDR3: CASSYPGTGAVRTEAFF. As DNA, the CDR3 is TGTGCCAGCAGTTACCCCGGGACAGGGGCCGTGCGGACTGAAGCTTTCTTT.

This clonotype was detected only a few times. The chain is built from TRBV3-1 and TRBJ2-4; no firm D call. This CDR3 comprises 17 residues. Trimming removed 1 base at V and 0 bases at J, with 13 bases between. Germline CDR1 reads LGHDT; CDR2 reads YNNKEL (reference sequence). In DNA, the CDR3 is TGTGCCAGCAGCCAAGCGGCGGCTAAACTAGCCAAAAACATTCAGTACTTC. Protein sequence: CASSQAAAKLAKNIQYF.

The CDR3, as DNA: TGTGCCAGCAGTCCCCCGACTAGTGTTGGAGTTGGAGGGGAGCTGTTTTTT. This translates into CASSPPTSVGVGGELFF. The V call is TRBV12-3 or TRBV12-4, the J call TRBJ2-2, with D tentatively TRBD2 (6 bases). The CDR3 is made up of 17 amino acids. With 5 bases removed from V and 8 bases from J, the gap between germline ends came to 24 bases.

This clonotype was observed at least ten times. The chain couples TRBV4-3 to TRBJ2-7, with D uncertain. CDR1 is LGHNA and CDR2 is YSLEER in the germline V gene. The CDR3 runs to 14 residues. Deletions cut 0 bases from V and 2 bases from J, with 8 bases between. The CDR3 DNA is TGCGCCAGCAGCCAAGATTCGGCAGCCTACGAGCAGTACTTC. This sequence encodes CASSQDSAAYEQYF.

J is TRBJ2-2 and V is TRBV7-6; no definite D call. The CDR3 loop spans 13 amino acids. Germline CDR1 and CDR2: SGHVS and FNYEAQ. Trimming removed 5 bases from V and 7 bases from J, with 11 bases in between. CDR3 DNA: TGTGCCAGCAGCCCCGACTTGGTCGGGGAGCTGTTTTTT. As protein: CASSPDLVGELFF. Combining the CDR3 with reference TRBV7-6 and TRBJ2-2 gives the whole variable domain GAGVSQSPRYKVTKRGQDVALRCDPISGHVSLYWYRQALGQGPEFLTYFNYEAQQDKSGLPNDRFSAERPEGSISTLTIQRTEQRDSAMYRCASSPDLVGELFFGEGSRLTVL.

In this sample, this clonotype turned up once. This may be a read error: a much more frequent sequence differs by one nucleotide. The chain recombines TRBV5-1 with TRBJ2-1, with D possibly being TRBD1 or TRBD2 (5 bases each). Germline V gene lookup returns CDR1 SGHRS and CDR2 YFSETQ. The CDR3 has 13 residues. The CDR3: CGSSLSGRDESFF. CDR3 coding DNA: TGCGGCAGCAGCTTGAGTGGCCGGGACGAGTCGTTCTTC.

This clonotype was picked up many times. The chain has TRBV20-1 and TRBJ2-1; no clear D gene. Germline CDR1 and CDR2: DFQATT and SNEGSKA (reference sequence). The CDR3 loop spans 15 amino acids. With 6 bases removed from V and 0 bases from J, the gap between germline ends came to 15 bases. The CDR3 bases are TGCAGTGCGGGTGAAATAGCAACCTCCTACAATGAGCAGTTCTTC. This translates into CSAGEIATSYNEQFF.

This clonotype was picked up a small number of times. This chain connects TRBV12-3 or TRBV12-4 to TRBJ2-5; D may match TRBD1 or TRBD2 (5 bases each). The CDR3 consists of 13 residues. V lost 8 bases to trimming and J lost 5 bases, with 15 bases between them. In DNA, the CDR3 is TGTGCCAGCTTGGGGGAAGATAACGAGACCCAGTACTTC. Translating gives CASLGEDNETQYF.

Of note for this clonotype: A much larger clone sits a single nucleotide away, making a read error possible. The CDR3 spells CARSQAGETEAFF. DNA of the CDR3: TGCGCCCGCAGCCAAGCAGGGGAGACTGAAGCTTTCTTT. The chain recombines TRBV4-1 with TRBJ1-1; the D gene is possibly TRBD1 (6 bases). Germline values: CDR1 MGHRA, CDR2 YSYEKL. The CDR3 length is 13 residues.

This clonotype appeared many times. The CDR3 region is CASSHPTSGRYEQYF. The CDR3, as DNA: TGTGCCAGCAGCCATCCGACTAGCGGGAGGTACGAGCAGTACTTC. This chain connects TRBV12-3 or TRBV12-4 to TRBJ2-7; the match to TRBD2 covers 13 bases. V lost 6 bases to trimming and J lost 4 bases; unmatched junction nucleotides: 6. The CDR3 spans 15 residues.

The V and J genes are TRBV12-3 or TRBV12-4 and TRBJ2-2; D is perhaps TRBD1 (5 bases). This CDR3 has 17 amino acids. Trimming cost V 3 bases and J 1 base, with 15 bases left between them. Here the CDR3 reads CASSFRVKLQNTGELFF. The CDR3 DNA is TGTGCCAGCAGTTTCAGGGTGAAGCTACAGAACACCGGGGAGCTGTTTTTT.

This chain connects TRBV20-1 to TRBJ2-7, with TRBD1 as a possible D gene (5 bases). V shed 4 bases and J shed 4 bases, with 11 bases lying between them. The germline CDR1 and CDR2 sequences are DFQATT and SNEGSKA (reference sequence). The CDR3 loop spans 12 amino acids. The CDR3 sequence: CSANSGLYEQYF. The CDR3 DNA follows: TGCAGTGCTAATTCAGGGCTGTACGAGCAGTACTTC.

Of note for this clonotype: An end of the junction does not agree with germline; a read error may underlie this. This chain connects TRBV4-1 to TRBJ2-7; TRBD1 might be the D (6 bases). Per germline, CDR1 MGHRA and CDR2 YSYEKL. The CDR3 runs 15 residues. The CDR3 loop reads CASSPRDTNSYAQYF. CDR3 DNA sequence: TGCGCCAGCAGCCCACGGGACACCAACTCCTACGCGCAGTACTTC.